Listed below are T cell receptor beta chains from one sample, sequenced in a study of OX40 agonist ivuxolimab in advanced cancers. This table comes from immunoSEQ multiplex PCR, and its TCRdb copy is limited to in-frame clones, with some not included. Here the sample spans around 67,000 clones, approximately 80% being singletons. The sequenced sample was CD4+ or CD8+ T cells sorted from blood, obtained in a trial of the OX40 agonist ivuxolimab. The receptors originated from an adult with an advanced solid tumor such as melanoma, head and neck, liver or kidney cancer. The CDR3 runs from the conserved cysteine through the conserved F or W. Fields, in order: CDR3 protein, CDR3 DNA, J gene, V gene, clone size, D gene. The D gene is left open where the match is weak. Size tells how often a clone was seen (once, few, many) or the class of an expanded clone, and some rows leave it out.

CASSPTRGGDEQFF,TGTGCCAGCTCACCTACGCGGGGCGGGGATGAGCAGTTCTTC,TRBJ2-1,TRBV18,-,-
CASSVRTGGTPDTQYF,TGTGCCAGCAGCGTCCGGACAGGGGGCACCCCAGATACGCAGTATTTT,TRBJ2-3,TRBV9,-,TRBD1
CASSSLDRAKNIQYF,TGTGCCAGCAGTTCCCTGGACAGAGCCAAAAACATTCAGTACTTC,TRBJ2-4,TRBV28,-,-
CASSAGRGSYEQYF,TGTGCCAGCAGCGCTGGACGGGGATCCTACGAGCAGTACTTC,TRBJ2-7,TRBV11-3,-,-
CASSLERVLSSGNTIYF,TGTGCCAGCAGCTTAGAGAGGGTTTTGAGCTCTGGAAACACCATATATTTT,TRBJ1-3,TRBV7-8,once,-
CASSLGSGNADTQYF,TGTGCCAGCAGCTTAGGTTCAGGGAACGCAGATACGCAGTATTTT,TRBJ2-3,TRBV7-9,-,-
CASSQDLLSGETQYF,TGTGCCAGCAGCCAAGATTTGTTGTCGGGGGAGACCCAGTACTTC,TRBJ2-5,TRBV4-2,-,-
CASRDRVVGETQYF,TGTGCCAGCCGGGACAGGGTGGTAGGCGAGACCCAGTACTTC,TRBJ2-5,TRBV19,-,TRBD1
CASSLEGGRETQYF,TGTGCCAGCAGTTTAGAAGGGGGAAGGGAGACCCAGTACTTC,TRBJ2-5,TRBV28,-,-
CASSFSGGTRLVRNEQFF,TGTGCCAGCAGTTTCTCCGGCGGGACCCGGTTGGTGCGGAATGAGCAGTTCTTC,TRBJ2-1,TRBV27,few,-
CASSYEGINTEAFF,TGTGCCAGCAGTTACGAAGGGATAAACACTGAAGCTTTCTTT,TRBJ1-1,TRBV6-5,-,-
CASSLLADTQYF,TGTGCCAGCAGCTTGTTGGCAGATACGCAGTATTTT,TRBJ2-3,TRBV7-9,-,-
CASSKGLVPRLGVFF,TGTGCCAGCAGCAAAGGCCTCGTTCCTCGTTTGGGGGTGTTTTTT,TRBJ1-4,TRBV21-1,once,-
CASSRDGDVLSQQYF,TGTGCCAGCAGCCGGGACGGGGATGTTCTCTCTCAGCAGTACTTC,TRBJ2-7,TRBV28,-,-
CASSLTWTDTQYF,TGCGCCAGCAGCCTCACGTGGACAGATACGCAGTATTTT,TRBJ2-3,TRBV4-1,large,-
CASSASTSQETQYF,TGTGCCAGCAGCGCCTCCACCTCCCAAGAGACCCAGTACTTC,TRBJ2-5,TRBV2,-,-
CASSPTGGGSGANVLTF,TGCGCCAGCAGCCCGACAGGGGGGGGCTCTGGGGCCAACGTCCTGACTTTC,TRBJ2-6,TRBV5-1,-,TRBD1
CASSKGTPSPFTTGELFF,TGTGCCAGCAGCAAAGGAACCCCTTCCCCTTTTACTACCGGGGAGCTGTTTTTT,TRBJ2-2,TRBV21-1,-,-
CAISESPLAGSGELFF,TGTGCCATCAGTGAGTCCCCTCTCGCGGGGTCCGGGGAGCTGTTTTTT,TRBJ2-2,TRBV10-3,-,-
CASSPRGPFEQYF,TGTGCCAGCAGCCCCCGGGGCCCATTCGAGCAGTACTTC,TRBJ2-7,TRBV7-6,few,-
CASSLQGGDYGYTF,TGCGCCAGCAGCCTACAGGGGGGTGACTATGGCTACACCTTC,TRBJ1-2,TRBV10-2,-,TRBD1
CASSHAGLSNQPQHF,TGCGCCAGCAGCCACGCAGGCCTAAGCAATCAGCCCCAGCATTTT,TRBJ1-5,TRBV4-1,few,-
CASSLGGGTAEAFF,TGTGCCAGCAGCCTTGGGGGGGGGACGGCTGAAGCTTTCTTT,TRBJ1-1,TRBV7-8,-,-
CASSQVKARGDTEAFF,TGTGCCAGCAGCCAAGTTAAGGCCAGGGGGGATACTGAAGCTTTCTTT,TRBJ1-1,TRBV4-2,-,TRBD1
CASGQGAVEQYF,TGTGCCAGCGGACAGGGGGCCGTCGAGCAGTACTTC,TRBJ2-7,TRBV5-6,-,TRBD1
CASSLVGAAASYEQYF,TGTGCCAGCAGCTTAGTTGGGGCGGCAGCCTCCTACGAGCAGTACTTC,TRBJ2-7,TRBV7-2,-,-
CASSESVAAGAFF,TGTGCCAGCAGTGAATCGGTGGCAGCGGGGGCTTTCTTT,TRBJ1-1,TRBV2,-,-
CASSPPETRNTGELFF,TGTGCCAGCTCACCACCTGAGACACGTAACACCGGGGAGCTGTTTTTT,TRBJ2-2,TRBV18,-,-
CASSTKDPSGRATDTQYF,TGTGCCAGCAGTACCAAAGACCCTAGCGGGAGGGCCACAGATACGCAGTATTTT,TRBJ2-3,TRBV28,-,TRBD2
CAWSAKGFGNTIYF,TGTGCCTGGAGTGCGAAGGGGTTCGGAAACACCATATATTTT,TRBJ1-3,TRBV30,-,-
CASLKDRVNTEAFF,TGTGCCAGCCTGAAGGACAGGGTGAACACTGAAGCTTTCTTT,TRBJ1-1,TRBV21-1,-,-
CASTFEREREYF,TGTGCCAGCACCTTTGAGCGGGAGAGGGAGTACTTC,TRBJ2-7,TRBV5-4,-,TRBD2
CASSLGRQGGEKLFF,TGTGCCAGCAGCTTAGGACGACAGGGAGGTGAAAAACTGTTTTTT,TRBJ1-4,TRBV7-9,-,TRBD1
CASMGQINQPQHF,TGTGCCAGCATGGGGCAGATCAATCAGCCCCAGCATTTT,TRBJ1-5,TRBV2,-,-
CASSNRADTQYF,TGTGCCAGCTCCAACCGGGCAGATACGCAGTATTTT,TRBJ2-3,TRBV18,once,-
CACKGQGANEQFF,TGTGCCTGTAAGGGGCAGGGGGCGAATGAGCAGTTCTTC,TRBJ2-1,TRBV30,-,TRBD1
CASSSGQGSSGYTF,TGTGCCAGCAGCTCGGGACAGGGATCCTCTGGCTACACCTTC,TRBJ1-2,TRBV5-5,-,TRBD1
CASSRDRGDGYTF,TGTGCCAGCAGTCGGGACAGGGGAGACGGCTACACCTTC,TRBJ1-2,TRBV6-6,many,TRBD1
CATSRTSGVSGELFF,TGTGCCACCAGCAGAACATCAGGGGTTTCCGGGGAGCTGTTTTTT,TRBJ2-2,TRBV15,-,-
CASSLAGGHPEQYF,TGTGCCAGCAGCTTAGCCGGCGGACACCCCGAGCAGTACTTC,TRBJ2-7,TRBV7-2,-,-
CASSFDWDRTSETQYF,TGTGCCAGCAGTTTTGATTGGGACAGGACCTCAGAGACCCAGTACTTC,TRBJ2-5,TRBV28,-,TRBD1
CASSLDSRGGRTQYF,TGTGCCAGCAGCTTAGATTCGCGGGGGGGCCGTACGCAGTATTTT,TRBJ2-3,TRBV7-2,-,TRBD2
CASSIVLFGGFYEQYF,TGTGCCAGTAGTATAGTTCTCTTCGGGGGTTTCTACGAGCAGTACTTC,TRBJ2-7,TRBV19,once,-
CASSSIGSGYTF,TGTGCCAGCAGCTCCATCGGGTCCGGCTACACCTTC,TRBJ1-2,TRBV5-4,-,-
CAISGDRGKETQYF,TGTGCCATCAGCGGGGACAGGGGAAAAGAGACCCAGTACTTC,TRBJ2-5,TRBV10-3,-,TRBD1
CASTPGGNGGELFF,TGTGCCAGCACCCCGGGGGGCAATGGCGGGGAGCTGTTTTTT,TRBJ2-2,TRBV28,-,-
CASSPGAGAWWNEQFF,TGTGCCAGCAGCCCGGGGGCGGGAGCTTGGTGGAATGAGCAGTTCTTC,TRBJ2-1,TRBV6-6,-,-
CAISTSGDHFTDTQYF,TGTGCCATCAGTACCTCAGGGGACCACTTCACAGATACGCAGTATTTT,TRBJ2-3,TRBV10-3,-,-
CASSSGTSGKVNEQFF,TGTGCCAGCAGCTCCGGGACTAGCGGGAAGGTGAATGAGCAGTTCTTC,TRBJ2-1,TRBV11-2,-,TRBD2
CASSLDWGREQYF,TGTGCCAGCAGTTTAGACTGGGGTCGGGAGCAGTACTTC,TRBJ2-7,TRBV7-2,-,-
CASSSGTENTGELFF,TGTGCCAGCAGTTCAGGGACGGAGAACACCGGGGAGCTGTTTTTT,TRBJ2-2,TRBV5-4,-,-
CASSEGYRGYTDTQYF,TGTGCCAGCAGTGAAGGTTACAGGGGGTACACAGATACGCAGTATTTT,TRBJ2-3,TRBV2,-,TRBD1
CASSYSRGNTEAFF,TGTGCCAGCAGTTACTCCAGGGGGAACACTGAAGCTTTCTTT,TRBJ1-1,TRBV6-5,-,-
CASSVASGSYTF,TGTGCCAGCAGTGTCGCCTCAGGGAGCTACACCTTC,TRBJ1-2,TRBV6-1,few,-
CASSIDRRTDGKFF,TGTGCCAGTAGTATAGATCGCCGGACGGACGGCAAGTTTTTT,TRBJ1-4,TRBV19,-,-
CATRAPGANTGELFF,TGTGCCACCAGGGCACCAGGAGCGAACACCGGGGAGCTGTTTTTT,TRBJ2-2,TRBV15,-,-
CASSKNRGTNTEAFF,TGTGCCAGCAGTAAGAACAGGGGAACGAACACTGAAGCTTTCTTT,TRBJ1-1,TRBV28,-,TRBD1
CASSLVAAGGPQHF,TGTGCCAGCAGCTTAGTTGCAGCCGGAGGGCCCCAGCATTTT,TRBJ1-5,TRBV7-3,-,-
CAWSTQGQETQYF,TGTGCCTGGAGTACGCAGGGCCAAGAGACCCAGTACTTC,TRBJ2-5,TRBV30,-,-